Listed below are T cell receptor beta chains from one sample, sequenced in a study of blood T cell repertoires in COVID-19. The protocol was immunoSEQ multiplex PCR, while the TCRdb copy is restricted to in-frame clones and leaves out a portion. The sample consists of more than 70,000 clones, approximately 86% of them appearing once. Sequenced material: peripheral blood. These receptors were collected from a man older than 75 with active or convalescent COVID-19. Each CDR3 is given with its conserved first and last residue. The D gene is left open where the match is weak. A clone size is listed for some rows: how often the clone was seen (once, few, many), or a class if it is expanded.

TRBJ2-7 | TRBV7-9 | once | TRBD1 | CASSSGQGFWYEQYF | TGTGCCAGCAGCTCAGGACAGGGGTTTTGGTACGAGCAGTACTTC
TRBJ2-1 | TRBV4-3 | . | . | CASSHGSRSYNEQFF | TGCGCCAGCAGCCACGGGAGTAGGTCCTACAATGAGCAGTTCTTC
TRBJ1-3 | TRBV18 | . | TRBD1 | CASSPPKTGVGNTIYF | TGTGCCAGCTCACCTCCTAAGACAGGGGTTGGAAACACCATATATTTT
TRBJ2-1 | TRBV7-8 | once | . | CASSFSGREQFF | TGTGCCAGCAGCTTTAGCGGTAGGGAGCAGTTCTTC
TRBJ2-2 | TRBV24-1 | . | TRBD1 | CATSDPRQGNTGELFF | TGTGCCACCAGTGACCCCCGACAGGGGAACACCGGGGAGCTGTTTTTT
TRBJ2-1 | TRBV23-1 | . | TRBD2 | CASSPGRPGLPPGGEQFF | TGCGCCAGCAGTCCGGGACGGCCGGGACTACCCCCGGGGGGTGAGCAGTTCTTC
TRBJ1-3 | TRBV28 | few | TRBD1 | CASSSTGLGNTIYF | TGTGCCAGCAGTTCGACAGGGCTTGGAAACACCATATATTTT
TRBJ2-1 | TRBV11-2 | . | TRBD2 | CASSPDGGRAHEQFF | TGTGCCAGCAGCCCCGACGGGGGGAGGGCCCATGAGCAGTTCTTC
TRBJ2-1 | TRBV30 | . | TRBD2 | CAWTPQAGVEQFF | TGTGCCTGGACCCCTCAGGCGGGAGTTGAGCAGTTCTTC
TRBJ2-7 | TRBV15 | . | TRBD2 | CATSNGGGRTRPNEQYF | TGTGCCACCAGCAATGGGGGGGGAAGGACGCGTCCCAACGAGCAGTACTTC
TRBJ2-7 | TRBV5-1 | . | . | CASSYQQGSLSYEQYF | TGCGCCAGCAGCTACCAACAGGGTTCCCTTTCCTACGAGCAGTACTTC
TRBJ2-7 | TRBV28 | . | TRBD2 | CASSPLAGEADEQYF | TGTGCCAGCAGTCCATTAGCGGGAGAGGCCGACGAGCAGTACTTC
TRBJ2-7 | TRBV10-3 | . | TRBD1 | CAIKGEGAIYEQYF | TGTGCCATCAAAGGAGAGGGGGCAATCTACGAGCAGTACTTC
TRBJ1-2 | TRBV28 | . | . | CASSLGGYGYTF | TGTGCCAGCAGTTTGGGGGGCTATGGCTACACCTTC
TRBJ2-1 | TRBV30 | . | TRBD2 | CAWSIGTLAGVLNEQFF | TGTGCCTGGAGTATTGGAACACTAGCGGGAGTCTTGAATGAGCAGTTCTTC
TRBJ1-1 | TRBV24-1 | . | . | CATRDTRNTEAFF | TGTGCCACCAGGGACACCCGGAACACTGAAGCTTTCTTT
TRBJ1-5 | TRBV6-5 | once | . | CASSRTTSNQPQHF | TGTGCCAGCAGTCGGACAACTAGCAATCAGCCCCAGCATTTT
TRBJ1-1 | TRBV19 | . | TRBD1 | CASSPGRGYTEAFF | TGTGCCAGTAGTCCCGGCAGGGGGTACACTGAAGCTTTCTTT
TRBJ2-1 | TRBV3-1/TRBV3-2 | once | TRBD2 | CASSRTLAGGPDNEQFF | TGTGCCAGCAGTCGAACACTAGCGGGAGGGCCGGACAATGAGCAGTTCTTC
TRBJ1-5 | TRBV6-5 | . | TRBD1 | CASSQYRGGNQPQHF | TGTGCCAGCAGTCAATACAGGGGGGGCAATCAGCCCCAGCATTTT
TRBJ2-7 | TRBV4-1 | few | . | CASSQQELRGEQYF | TGCGCCAGCAGCCAACAGGAACTTAGGGGAGAGCAGTACTTC
TRBJ1-6 | TRBV2 | . | TRBD1 | CASSLDRGDSPLHF | TGTGCCAGCAGTCTAGACAGGGGTGATTCACCCCTCCACTTT
TRBJ2-3 | TRBV28 | . | TRBD1 | CASSFTSQGQGRYF | TGTGCCAGCAGTTTCACATCCCAGGGACAGGGGAGGTATTTT
TRBJ1-5 | TRBV27 | few | TRBD1 | CASSRGQVNQPQHF | TGTGCCAGCAGTAGGGGACAGGTTAATCAGCCCCAGCATTTT
TRBJ1-2 | TRBV12-3/TRBV12-4 | . | TRBD1 | CASRKQGEGYTF | TGTGCCAGCAGAAAACAGGGGGAGGGCTACACCTTC
TRBJ2-6 | TRBV5-6 | few | TRBD2 | CASSLFPGDYFSGANVLTF | TGTGCCAGCAGCTTGTTTCCTGGGGACTACTTCTCTGGGGCCAACGTCCTGACTTTC
TRBJ2-7 | TRBV7-9 | . | TRBD2 | CASSSTSGRAYEQYF | TGTGCCAGCAGCTCAACTAGCGGGAGGGCCTACGAGCAGTACTTC
TRBJ2-7 | TRBV19 | . | . | CASSENRASQGEQYF | TGTGCCAGTAGTGAAAACAGGGCTAGTCAGGGCGAGCAGTACTTC
TRBJ1-2 | TRBV4-1 | . | TRBD1 | CASSPIRRQGRGGYTF | TGCGCCAGCAGCCCAATCCGGAGACAGGGGAGAGGTGGCTACACCTTC
TRBJ2-1 | TRBV11-1 | . | TRBD2 | CASSLALAEYNEQFF | TGTGCCAGCAGCTTAGCACTAGCGGAATACAATGAGCAGTTCTTC
TRBJ2-7 | TRBV29-1 | few | TRBD1 | CSVVGQANSYEQYF | TGCAGCGTCGTCGGACAGGCCAACTCCTACGAGCAGTACTTC
TRBJ2-7 | TRBV5-6 | . | . | CASSLVENRRTYEQYF | TGTGCCAGCAGCTTGGTCGAGAACAGGCGGACCTACGAGCAGTACTTC
TRBJ2-2 | TRBV7-6 | . | . | CASSLAGGLPGELFF | TGTGCCAGCAGCTTAGCCGGAGGGTTACCCGGGGAGCTGTTTTTT
TRBJ1-5 | TRBV30 | . | . | CAWSEYSYQPQHF | TGTGCCTGGAGTGAGTACAGCTATCAGCCCCAGCATTTT
TRBJ1-2 | TRBV7-2 | . | TRBD1 | CASSLVHGQGSYGYTF | TGTGCCAGCAGCTTAGTGCACGGACAGGGGTCGTATGGCTACACCTTC
TRBJ1-4 | TRBV28 | . | . | CASSFTPATGKEIEKLFF | TGTGCCAGCAGTTTTACCCCGGCTACAGGGAAAGAGATTGAAAAACTGTTTTTT
TRBJ2-7 | TRBV5-8 | . | TRBD1 | CASTKNGQGANEQYF | TGTGCCAGCACAAAAAACGGACAGGGGGCGAACGAGCAGTACTTC
TRBJ2-7 | TRBV30 | . | . | CAWSLAREQYF | TGTGCCTGGAGCCTAGCACGCGAGCAGTACTTC
TRBJ2-3 | TRBV27 | . | TRBD2 | CASSLRLAGDTQYF | TGTGCCAGCAGTTTAAGGCTAGCGGGAGATACGCAGTATTTT
TRBJ1-1 | TRBV5-6 | . | . | CASTLSINTEAFF | TGTGCCAGCACCTTGTCTATAAACACTGAAGCTTTCTTT
TRBJ1-1 | TRBV7-6 | . | . | CASSLTAQGYTEAFF | TGTGCCAGCAGCTTAACTGCACAGGGCTACACTGAAGCTTTCTTT
TRBJ2-4 | TRBV7-2 | few | TRBD2 | CASMDSGRGNIQYF | TGTGCCAGCATGGATAGCGGGAGGGGAAACATTCAGTACTTC
TRBJ2-7 | TRBV21-1 | . | . | CASNEPGGERRFVYEQYF | TGTGCCAGCAACGAACCGGGGGGGGAGAGAAGGTTCGTCTACGAGCAGTACTTC
TRBJ2-2 | TRBV11-2 | . | TRBD1 | CASRPTGGANTGELFF | TGTGCCAGCAGACCGACAGGGGGCGCGAACACCGGGGAGCTGTTTTTT